This T cell receptor (beta chain) was profiled in a study of shared clonotypes between healthy human individuals (dated by TCRdb to 2020 to 2021). With regard to the full study: A couple of women and a few men aged 18 to 49 years were included in the cohort. Blood TCR repertoires of five healthy adults were deeply sequenced to estimate repertoire size and the extent of clonotype sharing between individuals. To increase sequencing depth and limit assay-specific biases, different laboratories used diverse techniques to prepare libraries and sequence TCR repertoires. Leukapheresis yielded between about 0.85 and 10 billion PBMCs per donor. Summary of the overall study and its limitations: Pairwise subsampling led to the expectation that sequencing depth would affect the degree of clonotype sharing among donors. Sampling was restricted to blood, and TCR repertoires in tissue are likely to differ from TCR repertoires in blood. The genetic and exposure-history diversity represented was limited by the small number of donors.

The donors were healthy, HIV-negative adults with no recently reported acute infections or vaccinations. Only Caucasian adults living in Nashville, Tennessee, USA were represented among the donors. For unsorted samples, roughly 91 million PBMCs were counted, and genomic DNA was extracted using the QIAamp DNA Blood Mini kit. Blood was collected by leukapheresis, and PBMCs were isolated by Ficoll-Histopaque density gradient centrifugation and then cryopreserved in liquid nitrogen vapor phase. TCR CDR3 regions were amplified from genomic DNA by multiplex PCR using the deep immunoSEQ assay. For each cell subset, the extracted genomic DNA was distributed evenly across all wells of several immunoSEQ 96-well plates, and each plate served as one replicate. For unsorted PBMC, 300 ng of genomic DNA, equivalent to approximately 28,000 T cell genomes, went into each replicate PCR. Ten immunoSEQ deep assay plates were used to sequence unsorted PBMC genomic DNA. The purified libraries were quantified using a Qubit 3.0 fluorometer, sized with a Bioanalyzer 2100, and then quantified again using the KAPA Library Quantification kit. Every immunoSEQ 96-well plate was sequenced on a dedicated single-read 150-cycle Illumina NextSeq 550 flow cell. As for the authors' bioinformatics: Because the immunoSEQ output held only junctional sequences and lacked quality scores, the filtering could not match the filtering applied to full-length reads. To assign V/J genes and CDR3, sequences were annotated against IMGT germline references using PyIR, a Python wrapper for IgBLAST v1.9. Reads were removed for weak V/J assignments (E-value above 1e-6), missing CDR3, stop codons, out-of-frame junctions, or ambiguous translated residues. A V3J clonotype was defined by an identical inferred V gene, J gene, and CDR3 amino acid sequence. Percentage overlap between repertoires was computed as shared unique clonotypes divided by the size of the smaller repertoire. Repertoire richness was assessed with RTK rarefaction, the Chao1 estimator, and Recon v2.1 estimates of unobserved clonotypes. TCRdb provides this immuneACCESS table in a form limited to in-frame rearrangements. Some clones are lacking; in checked studies, under half of them reflect an unresolved V gene, and why the rest are absent is not known. The V and J calls and the clone size are those of that table, but D and trimming were determined from the DNA. For this sample there are about 450,000 clones; 79% appear just once. Approximately 12% of the sample belongs to the ten largest clones.

As concerns this clone: Its antigen is unknown. Qualities for individual bases were not recorded, and no much larger clone is one base off.

V lost 4 bases and J lost 0 bases, and the count of bases not matched to a germline gene is 0. The CDR1 and CDR2 encoded by the germline V gene (reference sequence) are MNHNY and SVGAGI. The CDR3 measures 16 amino acids from cysteine to phenylalanine. Just the 48-base CDR3 DNA is kept, in frame starting at base 1. Sequencing was done on a sample of PBMCs. The receptor was isolated from a woman aged 40 to 55 in good health. Some clones in this sample may be carry-over from other donors' samples. The V gene is TRBV6-6 and the J gene is TRBJ2-1; the junction holds 13 bases that match TRBD2. This receptor has the CDR3 CASSWTSGSSYNEQFF. The nucleotide sequence reads TGTGCCAGCAGTTGGACTAGCGGGAGCTCCTACAATGAGCAGTTCTTC.